These 25 T cell receptor beta chains were sequenced from one sample in a study of beta chain features in type 1 diabetes. cDNA synthesis used the whole RNA isolate, giving expressed TCRB sequences. The data were produced by immunoSEQ multiplex PCR, yet TCRdb's version contains in-frame clones alone and is incomplete. The sample includes over 15,000 clones, about 50% seen only once; the top ten take around 0.45%. Material for sequencing was stem cell memory CD4+ T cells from blood. The receptor set was obtained from a man aged 18 to 29 in good health.

CDR3 DNA sequence: TGCGCCAGCAGCCCCCTAACAGGGATGGAAACTGAAGCTTTCTTT. The encoded protein is CASSPLTGMETEAFF. The V gene is TRBV5-1, the J gene TRBJ1-1, with TRBD1 as a possible D gene (6 bases). V was pared by 4 bases and J by 5 bases, with 18 bases between. Germline V gene lookup returns CDR1 SGHRS and CDR2 YFSETQ. CDR3 size: 15 residues.

The chain has TRBV19 and TRBJ2-3, with 13 nucleotides matching TRBD2. Germline V gene data show CDR1 as LNHDA and CDR2 as SQIVND (reference sequence). The length of the CDR3 is 15 residues. After removal of 8 bases from V and 0 bases from J, the junction contained 2 bases not matched to a gene. CDR3 amino acids: CASGLAGVSTDTQYF. In nucleotides, the CDR3 is TGTGCCAGTGGACTAGCGGGGGTAAGCACAGATACGCAGTATTTT.

This clone has more than one count but fewer than ten. The chain links TRBV29-1 to TRBJ2-2; TRBD1 matches at 8 bases. The CDR3 is 14 amino acids. J was trimmed by 6 bases and V by 6 bases; bases with no gene match: 9. CDR1 is SQVTM and CDR2 is ANQGSEA in the germline V gene. CDR3 in amino acids: CSVSPPGQAGELFF. In DNA form, the CDR3 reads TGCAGCGTCTCACCTCCGGGACAGGCCGGGGAGCTGTTTTTT.

The V and J genes are TRBV6-6 and TRBJ2-1, with D maybe TRBD2 (6 bases). Germline lookup yields CDR1 MNHNY and CDR2 SVGAGI (reference sequence). The V end lost 6 bases, the J end lost 12 bases, and 18 bases lay between the germline ends. The CDR3 is made up of 13 amino acids. The CDR3 region is CASRRDRAGGQFF. CDR3 nucleotides: TGTGCCAGCAGACGGGACCGGGCCGGGGGGCAGTTCTTC.

The chain uses TRBV29-1 and TRBJ2-7; 7 bases are a match to TRBD1. Germline V gene sequence: CDR1 SQVTM, CDR2 ANQGSEA. The CDR3 has 14 amino acids. J lost 3 bases, V lost 6 bases, and 11 bases had no gene match. In DNA, the CDR3 is TGCAGCGTGATACGACTGGGACAGAGCTACGAGCAGTACTTC. Encoded protein: CSVIRLGQSYEQYF.

V usage is TRBV7-3 and J usage is TRBJ1-5; the D is unclear. The V gene's germline CDR1 is SGHTA and CDR2 FQGTGA. Trimming shortened V by 5 bases and J by 0 bases, and 5 bases separated the two germline ends. This CDR3 is built from 13 residues. CDR3 residues: CASSPNSNQPQHF. For the CDR3, the DNA is TGTGCCAGCAGCCCCAATAGCAATCAGCCCCAGCATTTT.

This chain joins TRBV9 and TRBJ2-1; TRBD2 matches 9 bases. This CDR3 has 13 residues. Germline V gene sequence: CDR1 SGDLS, CDR2 YYNGEE. The J segment lost 8 bases and the V segment lost 3 bases, leaving 3 bases of the junction unmatched. In DNA form, the CDR3 reads TGTGCCAGCAGCGGGGGACTAGCCCATGAGCAGTTCTTC. Translation gives CASSGGLAHEQFF. The full variable domain, with the rest looked up from reference TRBV9 and TRBJ2-1, is DSGVTQTPKHLITATGQRVTLRCSPRSGDLSVYWYQQSLDQGLQFLIQYYNGEERAKGNILERFSAQQFPDLHSELNLSSLELGDSALYFCASSGGLAHEQFFGPGTRLTVL.

This clone appeared once. The chain employs TRBV7-3 and TRBJ2-3; 8 positions match TRBD1. The CDR3 has 14 amino acids. Germline V lookup: CDR1 SGHTA, CDR2 FQGTGA. J was trimmed by 4 bases and V by 3 bases; bases with no gene match: 3. The CDR3, as DNA: TGTGCCAGCAGCTTGCTGGACAGGGCAGATACGCAGTATTTT. Its translation is CASSLLDRADTQYF.

The chain recombines TRBV15 with TRBJ2-6; 10 positions agree with TRBD2. The J segment lost 0 bases and the V segment lost 3 bases, leaving 8 bases of the junction unmatched. Germline V gene sequence: CDR1 LNHNV, CDR2 YYDKDF (reference sequence). This CDR3 spans 19 amino acids. CDR3 loop: CATSRSLSGGPSGANVLTF. The CDR3 nucleotides are TGTGCCACCAGCAGGAGTCTTAGCGGGGGGCCCTCTGGGGCCAACGTCCTGACTTTC.

This clone was counted only a few times. J is TRBJ1-4 and V is TRBV7-9; D remains ambiguous. Germline V lookup: CDR1 SEHNR, CDR2 FQNEAQ (reference sequence). The CDR3 runs to 15 residues. V lost 5 bases to trimming and J lost 4 bases, with 14 bases between them. CDR3 DNA: TGTGCCAGCAGCCCCCCGGTGGGCCGTAATGAAAAACTGTTTTTT. As protein: CASSPPVGRNEKLFF.

V and J are TRBV28 and TRBJ1-2; 8 bases align to TRBD1. The CDR3 has 15 residues. Germline assignment: CDR1 MDHEN and CDR2 SYDVKM. Trimming cost V 5 bases and J 4 bases; bases outside gene matches: 9. In DNA form, the CDR3 reads TGTGCCAGCAGTGGAAGGGACAGGCGGGGCTATGGCTACACCTTC. Translation gives CASSGRDRRGYGYTF.

The chain has TRBV10-3 and TRBJ2-3, with 7 bases identical to TRBD1. V trimming: 6 bases; J trimming: 0 bases; junction bases outside the gene matches: 9. Germline loops: CDR1 ENHRY, CDR2 SYGVKD. The CDR3 contains 16 residues. Written as DNA, the CDR3 is TGTGCCATCAGGGACCGGACAGGAGCTAGCACAGATACGCAGTATTTT. It translates to CAIRDRTGASTDTQYF.

In this sample, this clone turned up a few times. CDR3 sequence (DNA): TGTGCCCGCGGGGGGCTGGAGACCCAGTACTTC. It specifies CARGGLETQYF. This chain connects TRBV2 to TRBJ2-5, with 8 bases lining up with TRBD2. Germline CDR1 SNHLY, CDR2 FYNNEI. The CDR3 extends over 11 amino acids. V lost 11 bases and J lost 5; bases outside the gene matches: 4.

This clone has more than one count but fewer than ten. The chain has TRBV7-2 and TRBJ1-1; D remains ambiguous. The CDR3 has 13 amino acids. The V gene's germline CDR1 is SGHTA and CDR2 FQGNSA. Trimming removed 5 bases from V and 3 bases from J, with 10 bases in between. The CDR3 DNA reads TGTGCCAGCAGCATCAGTTTTGACACTGAAGCTTTCTTT. Translation gives CASSISFDTEAFF.

A few counts support this clone. A read error may produce the germline difference seen at one junction end. The chain has TRBV5-4 and TRBJ2-1; 9 bases are a match to TRBD2. Germline loops: CDR1 SGHNT, CDR2 YYREEE (reference sequence). The CDR3 totals 16 residues. CDR3 DNA: TGCGCCAGCAGCCAAGTTGCGGGAGGGCCGACTAATGAGCAGTTCTTC. Its translation is CASSQVAGGPTNEQFF.

V and J are TRBV7-2 and TRBJ2-3; 10 bases map to TRBD2. Trimming at V came to 1 base and at J to 4 bases, leaving 5 bases not matched to a gene. From germline, CDR1 is SGHTA and CDR2 FQGNSA. This CDR3 is built from 16 residues. The CDR3 DNA sequence: TGTGCCAGCAGCTTAGGCCCTAGCGGGGGTGCAGATACGCAGTATTTT. Protein: CASSLGPSGGADTQYF.

This clone was observed a handful of times. The J gene is TRBJ2-7, the V gene TRBV5-6; 7 nucleotides match TRBD2. The CDR3 has 15 amino acids. The junction had 11 bases not matched to a gene; V was cut back by 4 bases and J by 4 bases. The germline V gene encodes CDR1 SGHDT and CDR2 YYEEEE. For the CDR3, the DNA is TGTGCCAGCAGCGCGGACCGGGACTACGATTACGAGCAGTACTTC. It codes for CASSADRDYDYEQYF.

V is TRBV7-9 and J is TRBJ2-7, with 8 bases lining up with TRBD2. There are 15 residues in the CDR3. The V gene's germline CDR1 is SEHNR and CDR2 FQNEAQ (reference sequence). The ends lost 2 bases at V and 0 bases at J; junction bases unmatched: 3. Written as DNA, the CDR3 is TGTGCCAGCAGCTTAACGGGAGGGAGCTCCTACGAGCAGTACTTC. This sequence encodes CASSLTGGSSYEQYF.

In its sample, this clone was seen a few times. The chain couples TRBV19 to TRBJ2-5; D possibly corresponds to TRBD1 (5 bases). CDR1 and CDR2 from the germline V gene are LNHDA and SQIVND (reference sequence). Trimming took off 4 bases at V and 3 bases at J, with 9 bases between the two ends. This CDR3 is 13 amino acids long. The CDR3 coding sequence is TGTGCCAGTAGTAGTCCAGGGAAAGAGACCCAGTACTTC. Its translation: CASSSPGKETQYF. The variable domain in full, completed from reference TRBV19 and TRBJ2-5, reads DGGITQSPKYLFRKEGQNVTLSCEQNLNHDAMYWYRQDPGQGLRLIYYSQIVNDFQKGDIAEGYSVSREKKESFPLTVTSAQKNPTAFYLCASSSPGKETQYFGPGTRLLVL.

In this sample, this clone turned up a few times. This chain connects TRBV5-4 to TRBJ2-4, with D perhaps TRBD1 (6 bases). V lost 0 bases and J 5 bases, leaving 9 bases between the germline ends. Germline CDR1 is SGHNT and CDR2 is YYREEE (reference sequence). The CDR3 runs to 14 residues. CDR3 bases: TGTGCCAGCAGCTTGGCCCAGGGGCAAAACATTCAGTACTTC. Translation: CASSLAQGQNIQYF.

The chain employs TRBV9 and TRBJ2-3; tentative D call: TRBD1 (5 bases). V lost 4 bases, J lost 4 bases, and 25 bases lay in between. Germline V gene lookup returns CDR1 SGDLS and CDR2 YYNGEE. CDR3 length equals 18 residues. This CDR3 reads CASSSQTPGVKGSDTQYF. The CDR3 DNA is TGTGCCAGCAGCTCCCAAACCCCCGGAGTAAAGGGGTCAGATACGCAGTATTTT.

This clone was observed once. The chain employs TRBV10-3 and TRBJ1-5; 7 nucleotides agree with TRBD1. CDR3 length equals 13 residues. The germline CDR1 and CDR2 sequences are ENHRY and SYGVKD. The V segment lost 7 bases and the J segment 5 bases; nucleotides outside the gene matches: 5. The CDR3 reads CAITTGTDQPQHF. The DNA for the CDR3 is TGTGCCATCACGACAGGGACCGATCAGCCCCAGCATTTT.

This clone has just one count. The junction departs from germline at one end; a sequencing error may be responsible. V is TRBV6-6 and J is TRBJ1-5, with TRBD1 as a possible D gene (6 bases). The CDR3 spans 12 residues. Germline assignment: CDR1 MNHNY and CDR2 SVGAGI (reference sequence). CDR3 protein: CATRGSNQPQHF. As DNA, the CDR3 is TGCGCCACCAGGGGCAGCAATCAGCCCCAGCATTTT.

J is TRBJ2-2 and V is TRBV7-9; D might be TRBD1 (6 bases). The V gene lost 5 bases and the J gene lost 6 bases, with 7 bases spanning the gap. From germline, CDR1 is SEHNR and CDR2 FQNEAQ (reference sequence). This CDR3 is 12 amino acids long. This CDR3 is CASSTGPGELFF. The CDR3 DNA follows: TGTGCCAGCAGCACAGGGCCCGGGGAGCTGTTTTTT.

The chain joins TRBV18 to TRBJ2-7; D is perhaps TRBD1 (6 bases). The V end lost 5 bases, the J end lost 1 base, and 12 bases lay between the germline ends. This CDR3 has 14 residues. Germline V gene lookup returns CDR1 KGHSH and CDR2 LQKENI. CDR3 in amino acids: CASSTDRISYEQYF. Written as DNA, the CDR3 is TGTGCCAGCTCAACGGACAGAATATCCTACGAGCAGTACTTC.